This T cell receptor beta chain appears in the sequencing data of a study of OX40 agonist ivuxolimab in advanced cancers. About the study: A mean age of about 56 years, range roughly 20 to 80, was recorded, and approximately 80% were male.

Profiling relied on immunoSEQ multiplex PCR, and the TCRdb table lists in-frame clones only, not all of them. The repertoire holds roughly 70,000 clones, about 90% seen once, with 2% to 2.5% in the top ten. This specimen was CD4+ or CD8+ T cells sorted from blood, taken in a trial of the OX40 agonist ivuxolimab. The TCR was taken from an adult with an advanced solid tumor such as melanoma, head and neck, liver or kidney cancer.

The CDR3 loop is CSVLLALDQPQHF. The DNA for the CDR3 is TGCAGCGTTCTATTGGCTTTGGATCAGCCCCAGCATTTT. The chain links TRBV29-1 to TRBJ1-5; unclear D gene. This CDR3 region has 13 residues. V was pared by 5 bases and J by 5 bases, with 13 bases between. Per germline, CDR1 SQVTM and CDR2 ANQGSEA.